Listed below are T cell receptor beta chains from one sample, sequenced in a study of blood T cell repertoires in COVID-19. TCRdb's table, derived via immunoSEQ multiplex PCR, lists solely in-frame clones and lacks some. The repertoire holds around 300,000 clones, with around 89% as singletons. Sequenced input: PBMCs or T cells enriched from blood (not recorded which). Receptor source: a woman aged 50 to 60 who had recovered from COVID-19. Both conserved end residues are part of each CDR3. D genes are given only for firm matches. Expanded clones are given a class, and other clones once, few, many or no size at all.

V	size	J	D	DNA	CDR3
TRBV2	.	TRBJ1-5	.	TGTGCCAGTGGGGAGGGGGGCCAGCCCCAGCATTTT	CASGEGGQPQHF
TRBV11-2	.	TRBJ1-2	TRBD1	TGTGCCAGCAGCTTAGTGGTAGGGGGCGGCTACACCTTC	CASSLVVGGGYTF
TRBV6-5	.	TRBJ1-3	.	TGTGCCAGCAGTCCCGTTCAGGTCCGAAGCACCATATATTTT	CASSPVQVRSTIYF
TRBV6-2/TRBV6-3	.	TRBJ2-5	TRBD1	TGTGCCAGCAGTTCGCAGGGGGCTGAGACCCAGTACTTC	CASSSQGAETQYF
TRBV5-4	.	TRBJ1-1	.	TGTGCCAGCAGACCAACAGGGAACACTGAAGCTTTCTTT	CASRPTGNTEAFF
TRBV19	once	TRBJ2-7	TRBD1	TGTGCCAGTAGTATAGGGACAGGGATGTACGAGCAGTACTTC	CASSIGTGMYEQYF
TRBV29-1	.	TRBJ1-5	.	TGCAGCGTTTGTAGCTCTAGCAATCAGCCCCAGCATTTT	CSVCSSSNQPQHF
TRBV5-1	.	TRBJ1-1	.	TGCGCCAGCAGCCAGGGTTACGGTGAAGCTTTCTTT	CASSQGYGEAFF
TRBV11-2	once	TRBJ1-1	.	TGTGCCAGCAGCTTTTTTCAAGGGGACACTGAAGCTTTCTTT	CASSFFQGDTEAFF
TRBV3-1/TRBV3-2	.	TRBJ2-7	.	TGTGCCAGCAGCCGGGACACTCCCTACGAGCAGTACTTC	CASSRDTPYEQYF
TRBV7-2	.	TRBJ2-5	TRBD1	TGTGCCAGCAGCGTAATCACAGGGGCCCAAGAGACCCAGTACTTC	CASSVITGAQETQYF
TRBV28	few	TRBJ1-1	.	TGTGCCAGCAGCCAAAGGGGAGGACTGAACACTGAAGCTTTCTTT	CASSQRGGLNTEAFF